This TCR beta chain comes out of a study of blood T cell repertoires in COVID-19. This CDR3 region has 14 residues. Trimming cost V 6 bases and J 4 bases; bases outside gene matches: 8. Germline-derived CDR1 and CDR2 are LNHDA and SQIVND (reference sequence). Method: immunoSEQ multiplex PCR; TCRdb's copy keeps in-frame clones and lacks some. This table has nearly 200,000 clones, more than 70% appearing once. The chain employs TRBV19 and TRBJ2-7; 8 positions match TRBD1. This receptor was obtained from a woman aged 40-49 years who had recovered from COVID-19. The specimen sequenced was peripheral blood. The CDR3 DNA is TGTGCCAGTAGAGAGGCAGGGGGCGGGTACGAGCAGTACTTC. This encodes CASREAGGGYEQYF.